A single sample is the source of the 17 T cell receptor beta chains below, sequenced in a study of OX40 agonist ivuxolimab in advanced cancers. Clones were sequenced by immunoSEQ multiplex PCR, and TCRdb holds only the in-frame ones, with some missing. Found here are 71,000 or so clones, around 87% of them singletons; the top ten hold about 1%. The sample consisted of CD4+ or CD8+ T cells sorted from blood, taken in a trial of the OX40 agonist ivuxolimab. The source of these receptors is an adult with an advanced solid tumor such as melanoma, head and neck, liver or kidney cancer.

This chain links TRBV11-2 with TRBJ2-7, with D uncertain. The CDR3 covers 14 residues. Germline-derived CDR1 and CDR2 are SGHAT and FQNNGV. The ends were cut back, 1 base at V and 4 bases at J, with 11 bases in the middle. The CDR3 sequence: CASSLGGILYEQYF. As DNA, the CDR3 is TGTGCCAGCAGCTTAGGTGGGATCCTTTACGAGCAGTACTTC.

This chain connects TRBV7-2 to TRBJ2-5, with 10 nucleotides matching TRBD2. V was clipped by 2 bases and J by 1 base; unmatched bases: 4. This CDR3 region has 16 residues. Germline V gene data show CDR1 as SGHTA and CDR2 as FQGNSA. Written as DNA, the CDR3 is TGTGCCAGCAGCTTACTGGTAGCGGGAGGCCAAGAGACCCAGTACTTC. Translated: CASSLLVAGGQETQYF.

The J gene is TRBJ1-5, the V gene TRBV13; the D is unclear. Trimming removed 2 bases at V and 1 base at J, with 3 bases between. CDR1 is PRHDT, CDR2 FYEKMQ, per germline (reference sequence). The CDR3 sequence is 13 residues long. The CDR3 nucleotides are TGTGCCAGCAGCTTAAGGAGCAATCAGCCCCAGCATTTT. Its translation is CASSLRSNQPQHF.

The rearrangement links TRBV7-3 to TRBJ2-2; TRBD2 matches at 7 bases. The germline V gene has CDR1 SGHTA and CDR2 FQGTGA. J was trimmed by 6 bases and V by 5 bases; bases with no gene match: 15. The CDR3 loop spans 17 amino acids. The CDR3 loop is CASSPLAEFTTAGELFF. Written as DNA, the CDR3 is TGTGCCAGCAGCCCGCTAGCGGAGTTTACCACCGCCGGGGAGCTGTTTTTT.

As regards this clone: This likely comes from a read error, as the CDR3 has no conserved phenylalanine or tryptophan at its end. The limits of the CDR3 on the DNA are not certain, so only TCRdb's listed CDR3 is given. This chain joins TRBV23-1 and TRBJ2-7; the table's D call of TRBD1 was not tested on the DNA. TRBV23-1 is an ORF for which the function is uncertain. The CDR3 is 9 amino acids long, termini counted. The CDR3 is CASLQGRLN.

This sequence joins TRBV25-1 and TRBJ2-3, with D possibly being TRBD2 (5 bases). The V and J ends lost 5 bases and 7 bases respectively, with 16 bases between them. The CDR3 extends over 14 amino acids. The germline gives CDR1 MGHDK, CDR2 SYGVNS. CDR3 sequence: CASSSHGERNTQYF. The CDR3 DNA is TGTGCCAGCAGTTCCCATGGCGAGCGGAATACGCAGTATTTT. The full variable domain, rest sourced from reference TRBV25-1 and TRBJ2-3, is EADIYQTPRYLVIGTGKKITLECSQTMGHDKMYWYQQDPGMELHLIHYSYGVNSTEKGDLSSESTVSRIRTEHFPLTLESARPSHTSQYLCASSSHGERNTQYFGPGTRLTVL.

This CDR3 reads CASSPGQGSSYEQYF. DNA of the CDR3: TGCGCCAGCAGCCCAGGACAGGGGAGCTCCTACGAGCAGTACTTC. V usage is TRBV5-1 and J usage is TRBJ2-7; 9 bases line up with TRBD1. CDR3 size: 15 residues. Germline V gives CDR1 SGHRS, CDR2 YFSETQ. With 4 bases clipped from V and 0 bases from J, the junction kept 5 bases outside the gene matches.

The chain recombines TRBV2 with TRBJ1-5, with 7 bases aligning to TRBD1. The CDR3 loop spans 15 amino acids. Germline trimming cut 4 bases from V and 3 bases from J; bases unmatched to any gene: 6. Germline V CDR1 and CDR2: SNHLY, FYNNEI. In DNA form, the CDR3 reads TGTGCCAGCAGTGCAAACAGGGGTGTCAATCAGCCCCAGCATTTT. It translates to CASSANRGVNQPQHF. Looking up the rest from reference TRBV2 and TRBJ1-5 gives the full variable domain: EPEVTQTPSHQVTQMGQEVILRCVPISNHLYFYWYRQILGQKVEFLVSFYNNEISEKSEIFDDQFSVERPDGSNFTLKIRSTKLEDSAMYFCASSANRGVNQPQHFGDGTRLSIL.

The chain is built from TRBV6-6 and TRBJ1-1; D perhaps matches TRBD1 (5 bases). The CDR3 runs to 13 residues. Germline CDR1 and CDR2: MNHNY and SVGAGI (reference sequence). With 2 bases removed from V and 8 bases from J, the gap between germline ends came to 12 bases. In DNA, the CDR3 is TGTGCCAGCAGTTACGGGGCAGGGCGCGAAGCTTTCTTT. Translated, it gives CASSYGAGREAFF.

The rearrangement uses TRBV18 and TRBJ2-7, with D perhaps being TRBD1 or TRBD2 (5 bases each). V dropped 4 bases and J dropped 6 bases, with 10 bases sitting between them. The germline CDR1 and CDR2 sequences are KGHSH and LQKENI. The CDR3 spans 12 residues. Written as DNA, the CDR3 is TGTGCCAGCTCACGACAGCGGTCCGAGCAGTACTTC. This translates into CASSRQRSEQYF. Drawing the rest from reference TRBV18 and TRBJ2-7, the complete variable domain is NAGVMQNPRHLVRRRGQEARLRCSPMKGHSHVYWYRQLPEEGLKFMVYLQKENIIDESGMPKERFSAEFPKEGPSILRIQQVVRGDSAAYFCASSRQRSEQYFGPGTRLTVT.

V is TRBV5-4 and J is TRBJ2-3; 7 nucleotides agree with TRBD2. V lost 5 bases to trimming and J lost 2 bases; unmatched junction nucleotides: 5. From germline, CDR1 is SGHNT and CDR2 YYREEE (reference sequence). This CDR3 has 14 amino acids. In nucleotides, the CDR3 is TGTGCCAGCAGAAAGCGGGGAAACACAGATACGCAGTATTTT. Translation gives CASRKRGNTDTQYF.

A word on this clone: The junction departs from germline at one end; a sequencing error may be responsible. The J gene is TRBJ1-1, the V gene TRBV4-1, with D possibly being TRBD1 (6 bases). CDR3 length equals 13 residues. CDR1 and CDR2 from the germline V gene are MGHRA and YSYEKL. The CDR3 is CASRRTGNPEAFF. The CDR3 bases are TGCGCCAGCAGACGAACAGGGAACCCTGAAGCTTTCTTT.

The gene calls are TRBV19 and TRBJ2-3, with no clear D. The CDR3 is 16 residues long. CDR1 is LNHDA, CDR2 SQIVND, per germline (reference sequence). The V end lost 7 bases, the J end lost 2 bases, and 19 bases lay between the germline ends. The CDR3 loop is CASTSYLGGDTDTQYF. CDR3 nucleotide sequence: TGTGCCAGTACTTCATACCTGGGCGGAGACACAGATACGCAGTATTTT.

The rearrangement links TRBV7-9 to TRBJ2-3, with 7 bases aligning to TRBD2. V trimming: 4 bases; J trimming: 2 bases; junction bases outside the gene matches: 9. The CDR3 runs to 16 residues. The V gene's germline CDR1 is SEHNR and CDR2 FQNEAQ (reference sequence). In DNA, the CDR3 is TGTGCCAGCAGCTCTGGACTAGTAGGTCCCACAGATACGCAGTATTTT. Its translation is CASSSGLVGPTDTQYF.

Here the CDR3 DNA reads TGTGCCAGCTCACCCGAAGGACTAGAAGAGACCCAGTACTTC. This codes for CASSPEGLEETQYF. The chain joins TRBV18 to TRBJ2-5; 7 bases are shared with TRBD2. The CDR3 length is 14 residues. J gave up 3 bases and V 3 bases, and 4 bases lay outside the gene matches. The germline V gene encodes CDR1 KGHSH and CDR2 LQKENI.

The table lists this clone with a few counts. The J gene is TRBJ1-1, the V gene TRBV30; D is ambiguous. V lost 3 bases to trimming and J lost 1 base, with 9 bases between them. The germline gives CDR1 GTSNPN, CDR2 SVGIG (reference sequence). The CDR3 loop spans 13 amino acids. CDR3 protein: CAWRRTPNTEAFF. The CDR3 DNA sequence: TGTGCCTGGAGAAGAACTCCGAACACTGAAGCTTTCTTT.

V and J are TRBV4-2 and TRBJ2-1; 9 positions agree with TRBD2. After removal of 0 bases from V and 3 bases from J, the junction contained 9 bases not matched to a gene. The CDR3 is 18 amino acids. Germline CDR1 is LGHNA and CDR2 is YNFKEQ. CDR3 in amino acids: CASSQDGQGTSSYNEQFF. The DNA for the CDR3 is TGTGCCAGCAGCCAAGACGGGCAGGGGACTAGCAGCTACAATGAGCAGTTCTTC.